This T cell receptor (beta chain) was identified in a study of shared clonotypes between healthy human individuals. The V gene's germline CDR1 is SGHNT and CDR2 YYREEE (reference sequence). V lost 0 bases, J lost 0 bases, and 8 bases lay in between. There are 15 residues in the CDR3. Measured with immunoSEQ multiplex PCR; TCRdb has only the in-frame clones, and not every one. The sample includes millions of clones, less than 95% of them seen just once. Naive CD8 cells, CD45RO-negative and positively selected for CCR7, excluded terminally differentiated effector memory CD45RA+ cells. All donors were healthy HIV-negative adults lacking recent acute infections or vaccinations.

This receptor was identified in a young man in good health. The material sequenced was naive CD8+ T cells sorted from blood. The V gene is TRBV5-4, the J gene TRBJ2-3, with D uncertain. CDR3 nucleotide sequence: TGTGCCAGCAGCTTGGAGGCCATGAGCACAGATACGCAGTATTTT. Protein: CASSLEAMSTDTQYF.